Listed below are T cell receptor beta chains from one sample, sequenced in a study of cytomegalovirus exposure and HLA in healthy donors. Repertoires were generated with immunoSEQ multiplex PCR, while TCRdb's copy carries only in-frame clones and drops some. The sample includes around 130,000 clones, around 85% of them seen just once. Material: PBMCs. The source of these receptors is a woman in her 30s in good health and CMV-seronegative. CDR3s include the opening cysteine and the closing phenylalanine or tryptophan. The D gene is left open where the match is weak. The size of a clone is reported for some rows only, either as once, few or many, or as a class for expanded clones.

CDR3 DNA: TGTGCCAGCAGCTTAGAAGGGACTCCCTACAATGAGCAGTTCTTC
CDR3 protein: CASSLEGTPYNEQFF
V gene: TRBV11-3
clone size: -
D gene: -
J gene: TRBJ2-1

CDR3 DNA: TGTGCCAGCAAAGGGACAGGGAGATATCAGCCCCAGCATTTT
CDR3 protein: CASKGTGRYQPQHF
V gene: TRBV6-6
clone size: -
D gene: TRBD1
J gene: TRBJ1-5

CDR3 DNA: TGTGCCAGCAGCTTGGGGCAGGGATTTCAGGAGACCCAGTACTTC
CDR3 protein: CASSLGQGFQETQYF
V gene: TRBV7-3
clone size: -
D gene: -
J gene: TRBJ2-5

CDR3 DNA: TGCAGCGTTGGGGCCAGCCAAGAGACCCAGTACTTC
CDR3 protein: CSVGASQETQYF
V gene: TRBV29-1
clone size: once
D gene: -
J gene: TRBJ2-5

CDR3 DNA: TGTGCCAGCAGCCTCCCAGCGGGGCCCTACGAGCAGTACTTC
CDR3 protein: CASSLPAGPYEQYF
V gene: TRBV7-2
clone size: -
D gene: TRBD2
J gene: TRBJ2-7

CDR3 DNA: TGTGCCAGCAGTTTATCGAGGATAACTGAAGCTTTCTTT
CDR3 protein: CASSLSRITEAFF
V gene: TRBV27
clone size: -
D gene: -
J gene: TRBJ1-1

CDR3 DNA: TGTGCCACCAGCACGAGTCGAAGTTTCCGGCAAGAGACCCAGTACTTC
CDR3 protein: CATSTSRSFRQETQYF
V gene: TRBV15
clone size: once
D gene: -
J gene: TRBJ2-5

CDR3 DNA: TGTGCCAGCAGCCCAGGGACAGGGGCCTACGAGCAGTACTTC
CDR3 protein: CASSPGTGAYEQYF
V gene: TRBV7-2
clone size: -
D gene: TRBD1
J gene: TRBJ2-7

CDR3 DNA: TGTGCCAGGGAGACAGGGGAAATTCGGTACGAGCAGTACTTC
CDR3 protein: CARETGEIRYEQYF
V gene: TRBV19
clone size: -
D gene: TRBD1
J gene: TRBJ2-7

CDR3 DNA: TGTGCCAGCAGCTCTCAAGCCACAGATACGCAGTATTTT
CDR3 protein: CASSSQATDTQYF
V gene: TRBV7-2
clone size: -
D gene: -
J gene: TRBJ2-3

CDR3 DNA: TGTGCCAGTAGGGACAGGGCTACCAAAAACATTCAGTACTTC
CDR3 protein: CASRDRATKNIQYF
V gene: TRBV2
clone size: once
D gene: TRBD1
J gene: TRBJ2-4

CDR3 DNA: TGTGCCACCAGCAGAGATGGGGCAGGTCCGAACACTGAAGCTTTCTTT
CDR3 protein: CATSRDGAGPNTEAFF
V gene: TRBV15
clone size: -
D gene: -
J gene: TRBJ1-1

CDR3 DNA: TGTGCCAGCAGCTCCCTGGGACACCTGAAGACTGAAGCTTTCTTT
CDR3 protein: CASSSLGHLKTEAFF
V gene: TRBV5-6
clone size: -
D gene: -
J gene: TRBJ1-1

CDR3 DNA: TGTGCCAGCAGCCCCGGGGGGGGGTTGGGCGAGCAGTACTTC
CDR3 protein: CASSPGGGLGEQYF
V gene: TRBV5-4
clone size: -
D gene: TRBD2
J gene: TRBJ2-7

CDR3 DNA: TGTGCCGGCCAAAGCACTGGGGGGTTGGAAGGCTATGGCTACACCTTC
CDR3 protein: CAGQSTGGLEGYGYTF
V gene: TRBV6-6
clone size: -
D gene: -
J gene: TRBJ1-2

CDR3 DNA: TGTGCCAGCAGCGACCCACTAGCGGGGGGGAAGGAGCAGTACTTC
CDR3 protein: CASSDPLAGGKEQYF
V gene: TRBV5-4
clone size: -
D gene: TRBD2
J gene: TRBJ2-7

CDR3 DNA: TGTGCCAGCAGCGGTGGCTCTGAAGCTTTCTTT
CDR3 protein: CASSGGSEAFF
V gene: TRBV9
clone size: -
D gene: -
J gene: TRBJ1-1

CDR3 DNA: TGTGCCAGCAGTTACCGGGGAAATCAGCCCCAGCATTTT
CDR3 protein: CASSYRGNQPQHF
V gene: TRBV6-5
clone size: -
D gene: -
J gene: TRBJ1-5

CDR3 DNA: TGTGCCAGCAGGTCTGGACTAGACGGCGAGCAGTACTTC
CDR3 protein: CASRSGLDGEQYF
V gene: TRBV7-9
clone size: -
D gene: TRBD2
J gene: TRBJ2-7

CDR3 DNA: TGTGCCAGCTCACCCGACAGGGGACGAGGTTCACCCCTCCACTTT
CDR3 protein: CASSPDRGRGSPLHF
V gene: TRBV18
clone size: few
D gene: TRBD1
J gene: TRBJ1-6

CDR3 DNA: TGTGCCAGCAGCCCTATAAGTTCCAGGGGAGTTAAGAATGAGCAGTTCTTC
CDR3 protein: CASSPISSRGVKNEQFF
V gene: TRBV5-6
clone size: -
D gene: -
J gene: TRBJ2-1

CDR3 DNA: TGTGCCAGCAGTCCGGGACAGGGGGTTCCCAATGAGCAGTTCTTC
CDR3 protein: CASSPGQGVPNEQFF
V gene: TRBV5-6
clone size: -
D gene: TRBD1
J gene: TRBJ2-1

CDR3 DNA: TGCGCCAGCAGTACTAGCGGGGGGAGGAATGAGCAGTTCTTC
CDR3 protein: CASSTSGGRNEQFF
V gene: TRBV5-1
clone size: -
D gene: TRBD2
J gene: TRBJ2-1

CDR3 DNA: TGTGCTAGTGGTTTGGTAATACCTTTGGGCGCACGTGGTGAGCAGTTCTTC
CDR3 protein: CASGLVIPLGARGEQFF
V gene: TRBV12-5
clone size: -
D gene: -
J gene: TRBJ2-1

CDR3 DNA: TGTGCCAGCAGTGAGCAGGGGGACTATGGCTACACCTTC
CDR3 protein: CASSEQGDYGYTF
V gene: TRBV6-1
clone size: -
D gene: TRBD1
J gene: TRBJ1-2

CDR3 DNA: TGTGCCAGCAGTTACCCCGCGGGTCACTCAGGAGATACGCAGTATTTT
CDR3 protein: CASSYPAGHSGDTQYF
V gene: TRBV6-8
clone size: few
D gene: -
J gene: TRBJ2-3

CDR3 DNA: TGTGCCAGCAGCCAGGGGGCTACCGGGACTAGCGGGGTAAACTACAATGAGCAGTTCTTC
CDR3 protein: CASSQGATGTSGVNYNEQFF
V gene: TRBV11-3
clone size: -
D gene: TRBD2
J gene: TRBJ2-1

CDR3 DNA: TGCGCCAGCAGCCAAGTAGAAATGATGGAGACCCAGTACTTC
CDR3 protein: CASSQVEMMETQYF
V gene: TRBV4-1
clone size: -
D gene: -
J gene: TRBJ2-5

CDR3 DNA: TGTGCCAGCAGTTACCGGGACAGCCGGTCGGGTGGCTACACCTTC
CDR3 protein: CASSYRDSRSGGYTF
V gene: TRBV6-6
clone size: -
D gene: TRBD1
J gene: TRBJ1-2